The clone carrying this T cell receptor beta chain has at least ten counts. These data originate in a study of tumor-infiltrating lymphocytes in oesophageal squamous cell carcinoma. This CDR3 has 14 amino acids. Germline lookup yields CDR1 MRHNA and CDR2 SNTAGT. V was clipped by 0 bases and J by 10 bases; unmatched bases: 6. TCRdb itself ran the PCR reads through MiXCR, one entry per CDR3 protein. The data contain 13,000 or so distinct CDR3 sequences, around 49% of them singletons. The sample was esophageal tumor tissue. This TCR was recovered from a female donor with esophageal squamous cell carcinoma. The V gene is TRBV6-4, the J gene TRBJ1-5; 7 nucleotides align to TRBD1. The CDR3, as DNA: TGTGCCAGCAGTGACTCGCCTACAGGGGACCCCCAGCATTTT. Residues: CASSDSPTGDPQHF.